This note documents a single T cell receptor (beta chain) sequence. Adults between roughly 18 and 95 years of age took part from 24 US areas. Cohorts were assigned according to the clinical history that participants reported. The data belong to a study of blood T cell repertoires in COVID-19. Study at large: Donors of Cohort 3 who recovered were those that had two negative PCRs, clearance, or symptom resolution. The cDNA or gDNA used as material had been derived from T cells, B-cell-depleted T cells, or PBMCs.

Clones were read by immunoSEQ multiplex PCR, and TCRdb kept only the in-frame ones, dropping some. The sample lists over 150,000 clones, 79% occurring once. CDR3 length: 17 amino acids. Trimming pared 0 bases from V and 3 bases from J, leaving 12 bases between. Germline lookup yields CDR1 LGHNA and CDR2 YNFKEQ. The receptor was derived from a woman between 70 and 85 years old in a cohort exposed to, infected with or recovered from COVID-19 (not recorded which). Sequenced input: PBMCs or T cells enriched from blood (not recorded which). This chain joins TRBV4-2 and TRBJ1-6; D is undetermined. DNA of the CDR3: TGTGCCAGCAGCCAAGAAGCAAGCAGGAACTATAATTCACCCCTCCACTTT. Amino acid sequence: CASSQEASRNYNSPLHF.